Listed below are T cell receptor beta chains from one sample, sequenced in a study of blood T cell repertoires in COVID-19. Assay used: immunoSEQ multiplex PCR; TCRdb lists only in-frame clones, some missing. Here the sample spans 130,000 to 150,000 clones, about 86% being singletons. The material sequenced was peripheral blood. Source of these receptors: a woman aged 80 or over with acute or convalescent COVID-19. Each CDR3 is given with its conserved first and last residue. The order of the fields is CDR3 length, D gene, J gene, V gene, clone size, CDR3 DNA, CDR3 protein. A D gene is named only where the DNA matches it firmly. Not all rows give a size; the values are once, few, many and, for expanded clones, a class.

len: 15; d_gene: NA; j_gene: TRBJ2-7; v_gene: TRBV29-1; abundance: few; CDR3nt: TGCAGCGTTGAAGATCCTGGGGGGGCGGGCTACGAGCAGTACTTC; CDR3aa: CSVEDPGGAGYEQYF
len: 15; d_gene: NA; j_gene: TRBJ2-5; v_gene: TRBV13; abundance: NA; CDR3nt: TGTGCCAGCAGCTTAGGGGGCGAGGGGGTGGAGACCCAGTACTTC; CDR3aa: CASSLGGEGVETQYF
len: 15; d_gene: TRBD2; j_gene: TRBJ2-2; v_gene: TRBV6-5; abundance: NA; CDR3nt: TGTGCCAGCAGGGGACTAGCGGGGGTAACCGGGGAGCTGTTTTTT; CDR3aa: CASRGLAGVTGELFF
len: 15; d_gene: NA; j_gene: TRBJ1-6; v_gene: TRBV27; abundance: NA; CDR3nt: TGTGCCAGCAGTTTATCCATAGTTAGTAATTCACCCCTCCACTTT; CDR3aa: CASSLSIVSNSPLHF
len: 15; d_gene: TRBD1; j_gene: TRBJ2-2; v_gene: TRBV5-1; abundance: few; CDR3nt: TGCGCCAGCAGCTTGCAAGGGGGCGACACCGGGGAGCTGTTTTTT; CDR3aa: CASSLQGGDTGELFF
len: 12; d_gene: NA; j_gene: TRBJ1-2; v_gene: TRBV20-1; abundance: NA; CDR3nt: TGCAGTGCTAGTACTGGTTCGGTTGGCTACACCTTC; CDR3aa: CSASTGSVGYTF
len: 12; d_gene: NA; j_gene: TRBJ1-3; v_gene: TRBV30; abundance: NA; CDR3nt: TGTGCCTGGAAGGGGATCGGAAACACCATATATTTT; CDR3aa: CAWKGIGNTIYF
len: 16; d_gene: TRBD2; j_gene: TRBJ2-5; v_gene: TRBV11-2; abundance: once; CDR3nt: TGTGCCAGCAGCTTATCGACACCTAGCGGGGGAGAGACCCAGTACTTC; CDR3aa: CASSLSTPSGGETQYF
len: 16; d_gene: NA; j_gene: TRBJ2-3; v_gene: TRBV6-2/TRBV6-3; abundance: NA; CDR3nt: TGTGCCAGCAGCCCCCTCGGGACTTACGGCACAGATACGCAGTATTTT; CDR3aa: CASSPLGTYGTDTQYF
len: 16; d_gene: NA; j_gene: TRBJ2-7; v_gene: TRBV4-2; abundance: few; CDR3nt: TGTGCCAGCAGCCAAGCGGGGGGGGACAGCTCCTACGAGCAGTACTTC; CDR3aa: CASSQAGGDSSYEQYF
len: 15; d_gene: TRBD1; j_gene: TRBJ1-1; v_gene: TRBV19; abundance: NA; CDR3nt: TGTGCCAGTAGCCTGGCGTCAGGGGGGAACACTGAAGCTTTCTTT; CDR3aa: CASSLASGGNTEAFF
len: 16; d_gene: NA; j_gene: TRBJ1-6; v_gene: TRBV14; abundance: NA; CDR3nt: TGTGCCAGCAGCCAGCTCCAGGTCGGCTATAATTCACCCCTCCACTTT; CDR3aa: CASSQLQVGYNSPLHF
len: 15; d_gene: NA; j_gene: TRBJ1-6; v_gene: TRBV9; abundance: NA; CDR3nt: TGTGCCAGCAGCGTAGATCCGGGGAATGTTTCACCCCTCCACTTT; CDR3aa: CASSVDPGNVSPLHF
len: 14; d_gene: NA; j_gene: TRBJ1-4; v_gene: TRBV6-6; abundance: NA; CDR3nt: TGTGCCAGCAGTTTGCAGGGGACTAATGAAAAACTGTTTTTT; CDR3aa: CASSLQGTNEKLFF
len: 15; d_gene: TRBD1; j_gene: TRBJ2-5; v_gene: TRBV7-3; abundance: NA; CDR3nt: TGTGCCAGCAGCCAGACACAGGGGAACAAAGAGACCCAGTACTTC; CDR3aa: CASSQTQGNKETQYF
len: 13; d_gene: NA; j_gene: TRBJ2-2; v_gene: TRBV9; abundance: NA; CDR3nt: TGTGCCAGCAGCCCAACAGGCACCGGGGAGCTGTTTTTT; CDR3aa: CASSPTGTGELFF
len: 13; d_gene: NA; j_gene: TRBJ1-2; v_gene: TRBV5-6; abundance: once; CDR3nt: TGTGCCAGCAGCTTGGCGCAGGGCTATGGCTACACCTTC; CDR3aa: CASSLAQGYGYTF
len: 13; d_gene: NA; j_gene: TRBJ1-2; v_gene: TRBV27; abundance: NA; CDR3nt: TGTGCCAGCAGTTTGCGACAGGACCTTGGCTACACCTTC; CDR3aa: CASSLRQDLGYTF
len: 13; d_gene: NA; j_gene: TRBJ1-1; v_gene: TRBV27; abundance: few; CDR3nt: TGTGCCAGCAGTTTGACTTTGAACACTGAAGCTTTCTTT; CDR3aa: CASSLTLNTEAFF
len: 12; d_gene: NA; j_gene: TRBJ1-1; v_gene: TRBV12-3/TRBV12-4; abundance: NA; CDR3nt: TGTGCCAGCAGATACTCAATCCCAGAAGCTTTCTTT; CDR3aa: CASRYSIPEAFF
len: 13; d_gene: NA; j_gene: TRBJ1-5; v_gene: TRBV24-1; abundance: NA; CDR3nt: TGTGCCACCAGTGAACTGATAAATCAGCCCCAGCATTTT; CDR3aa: CATSELINQPQHF
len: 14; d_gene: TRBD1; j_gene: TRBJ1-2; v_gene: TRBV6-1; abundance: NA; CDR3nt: TGTGCCAGCAGTGAGGGACAGGCCAACTATGGCTACACCTTC; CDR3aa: CASSEGQANYGYTF
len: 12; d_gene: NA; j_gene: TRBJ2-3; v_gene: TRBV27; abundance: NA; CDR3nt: TGTGCCAGCAGGACCAGGGGAGATACGCAGTATTTT; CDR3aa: CASRTRGDTQYF
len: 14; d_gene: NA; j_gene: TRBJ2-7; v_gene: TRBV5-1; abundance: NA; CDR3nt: TGCGCCAGCAGCTTGCAGGGTACCTCCTACGAGCAGTACTTC; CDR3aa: CASSLQGTSYEQYF
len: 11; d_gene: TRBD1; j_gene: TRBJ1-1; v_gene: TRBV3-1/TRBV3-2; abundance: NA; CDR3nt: TGTGCCAGCAGCCAAGCAGGGGGAGCTTTCTTT; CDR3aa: CASSQAGGAFF
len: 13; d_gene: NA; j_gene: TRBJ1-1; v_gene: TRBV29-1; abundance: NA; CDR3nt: TGCAGCGTTCAGGCCCCGGGGGTACCTGAAGCTTTCTTT; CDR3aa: CSVQAPGVPEAFF
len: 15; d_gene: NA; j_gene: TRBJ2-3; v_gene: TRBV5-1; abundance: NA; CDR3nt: TGCGCCAGCAGCTTGGAGAGTCGTCTCACAGATACGCAGTATTTT; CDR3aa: CASSLESRLTDTQYF
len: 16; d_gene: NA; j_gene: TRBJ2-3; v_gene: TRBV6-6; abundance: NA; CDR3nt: TGTGCCAGCAGTTACTCGGCGGATCCGAGGGCAGATACGCAGTATTTT; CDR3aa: CASSYSADPRADTQYF
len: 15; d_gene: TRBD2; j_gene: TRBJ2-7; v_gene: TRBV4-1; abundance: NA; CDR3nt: TGCGCCAGCAACCCCCGGGAGGGGACAATCTACGAGCAGTACTTC; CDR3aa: CASNPREGTIYEQYF
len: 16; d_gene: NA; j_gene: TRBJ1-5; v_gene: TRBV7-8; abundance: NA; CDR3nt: TGTGCCAGCAGCCATAACATCCGGGTCCGCAATCAGCCCCAGCATTTT; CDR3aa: CASSHNIRVRNQPQHF
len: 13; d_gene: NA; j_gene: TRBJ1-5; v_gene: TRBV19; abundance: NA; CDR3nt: TGTGCCAGTAGCAAAAATAGCAATCAGCCCCAGCATTTT; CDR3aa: CASSKNSNQPQHF
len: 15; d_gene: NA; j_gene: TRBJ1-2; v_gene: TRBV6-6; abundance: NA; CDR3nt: TGTGCCAGCAGTTACTCTCCGGGGGAACACTATGGCTACACCTTC; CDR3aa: CASSYSPGEHYGYTF
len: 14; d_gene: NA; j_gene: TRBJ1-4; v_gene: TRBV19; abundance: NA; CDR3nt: TGTGCCAGTCGGCAGGTTACGGGGGGTGAAAAACTGTTTTTT; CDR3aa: CASRQVTGGEKLFF
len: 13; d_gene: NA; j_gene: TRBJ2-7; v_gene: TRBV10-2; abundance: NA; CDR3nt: TGCGCCAGCAGTGAGTCGAGGGGACTGGTGCAGTACTTC; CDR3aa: CASSESRGLVQYF
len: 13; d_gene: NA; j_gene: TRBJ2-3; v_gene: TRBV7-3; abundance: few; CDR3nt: TGTGCCAGCAGCCCCCAGACAGGAGATACGCAGTATTTT; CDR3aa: CASSPQTGDTQYF
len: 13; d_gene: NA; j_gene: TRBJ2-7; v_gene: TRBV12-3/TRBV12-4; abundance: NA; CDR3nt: TGTGCCAATTCAAAAGGGAGCTCCTACGAGCAGTACTTC; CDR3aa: CANSKGSSYEQYF
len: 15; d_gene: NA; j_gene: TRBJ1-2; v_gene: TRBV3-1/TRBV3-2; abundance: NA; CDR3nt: TGTGCCAGCAGCCAAGATGAAGGGCGGGACTATGGCTACACCTTC; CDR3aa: CASSQDEGRDYGYTF
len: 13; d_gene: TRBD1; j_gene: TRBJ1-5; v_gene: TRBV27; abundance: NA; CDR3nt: TGTGCCAGCAGTACGACAGGGAATCAGCCCCAGCATTTT; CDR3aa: CASSTTGNQPQHF
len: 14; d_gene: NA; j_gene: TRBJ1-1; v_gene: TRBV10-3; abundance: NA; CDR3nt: TGTGCCATCAGTGATGGCTGGAGGAACACTGAAGCTTTCTTT; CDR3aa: CAISDGWRNTEAFF
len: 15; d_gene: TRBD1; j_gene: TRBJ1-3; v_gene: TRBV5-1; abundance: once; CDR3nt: TGCGCCAGCAGCTTGGACGCAGGGGGCAGAAACACCATATATTTT; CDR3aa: CASSLDAGGRNTIYF
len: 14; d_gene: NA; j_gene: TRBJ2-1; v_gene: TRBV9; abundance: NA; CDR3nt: TGTGCCAGCAGCGTAGTAGGGGTCTACAATGAGCAGTTCTTC; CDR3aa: CASSVVGVYNEQFF
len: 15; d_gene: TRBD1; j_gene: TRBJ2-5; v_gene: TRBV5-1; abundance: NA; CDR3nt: TGCGCCAGCAGGGAGGCGGACAGGGACGATGAGGCCCAGTACTTC; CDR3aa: CASREADRDDEAQYF
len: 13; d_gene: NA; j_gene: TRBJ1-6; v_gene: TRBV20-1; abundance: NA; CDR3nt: TGCAGTGCTAGTAGGGACAAGAATTCACCCCTCCACTTT; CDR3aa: CSASRDKNSPLHF
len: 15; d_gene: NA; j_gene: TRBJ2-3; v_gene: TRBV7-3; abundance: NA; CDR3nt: TGTGCCAGCAGCCCGACCCCTAGCGCCACAGATACGCAGTATTTT; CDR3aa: CASSPTPSATDTQYF
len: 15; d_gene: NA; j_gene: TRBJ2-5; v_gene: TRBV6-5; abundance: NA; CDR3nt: TGTGCCAGCAGTTACTCCCTGGCGGCGGTGGGGACCCAGTACTTC; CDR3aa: CASSYSLAAVGTQYF
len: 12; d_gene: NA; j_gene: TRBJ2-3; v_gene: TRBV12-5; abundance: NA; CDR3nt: TGTGCTAGTGGTTACAGGGCAGATACGCAGTATTTT; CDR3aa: CASGYRADTQYF
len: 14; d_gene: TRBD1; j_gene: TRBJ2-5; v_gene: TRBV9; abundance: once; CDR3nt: TGTGCCAGCAGCCTACGGACAGGGGGAGAGACCCAGTACTTC; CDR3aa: CASSLRTGGETQYF
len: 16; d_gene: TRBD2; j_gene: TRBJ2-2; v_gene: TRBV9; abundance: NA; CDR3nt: TGTGCCAGCAGCGCCTGGCGGGGGTCGAACACCGGGGAGCTGTTTTTT; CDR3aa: CASSAWRGSNTGELFF
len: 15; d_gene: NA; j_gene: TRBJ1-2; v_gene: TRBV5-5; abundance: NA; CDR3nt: TGTGCCAGCAGCTTGTTGGCGGGGGAAAACTATGGCTACACCTTC; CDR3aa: CASSLLAGENYGYTF
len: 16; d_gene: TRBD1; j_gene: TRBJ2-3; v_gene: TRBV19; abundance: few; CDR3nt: TGTGCCAGTAAGGGGTCACGGGACAGGGGAACAGATACGCAGTATTTT; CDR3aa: CASKGSRDRGTDTQYF
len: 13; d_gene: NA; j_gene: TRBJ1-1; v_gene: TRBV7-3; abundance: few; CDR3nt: TGTGCCAGCAGCTTAGACGGACAGACTGAAGCTTTCTTT; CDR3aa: CASSLDGQTEAFF